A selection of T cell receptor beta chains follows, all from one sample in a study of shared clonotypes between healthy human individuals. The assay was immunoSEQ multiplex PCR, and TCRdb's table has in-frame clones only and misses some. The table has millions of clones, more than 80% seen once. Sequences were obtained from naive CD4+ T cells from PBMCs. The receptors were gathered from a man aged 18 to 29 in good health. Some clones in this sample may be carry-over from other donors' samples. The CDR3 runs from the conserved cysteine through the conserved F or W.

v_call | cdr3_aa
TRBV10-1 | CASSDGTGAKNIQYF
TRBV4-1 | CASSLSGTSGSEQYF
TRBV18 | CASSPLFSGANVLTF
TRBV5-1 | CASSLVLAGGGETQYF
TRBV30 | CAWGRTGYTGELFF
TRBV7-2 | CASSLGGQLSYEQYF
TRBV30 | CAWSRTRGSGSTGELFF
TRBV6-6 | CASTLAGGTDTQYF
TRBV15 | CATSREDRDSSPQHF
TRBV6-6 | CASSYGVAMGEQFF
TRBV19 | CASSTIQGFPSNQPQHF
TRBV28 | CASSFGIAPAGDTQYF
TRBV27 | CASSPLGTSGRLRYYEQYF
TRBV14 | CASSREGQGGTEAFF
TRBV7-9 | CASSLGVDQPQHF
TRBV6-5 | CASSFDRGYGYTF
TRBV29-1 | CSVSTGGTEAFF
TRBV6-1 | CASSPGQGSGNTIYF
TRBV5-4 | CASSHTGGWTEAFF
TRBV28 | CASSLTDRGGYTF
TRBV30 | CAWSEIGEQFF
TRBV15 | CATSRDRGDTEAFF
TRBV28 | CASSPGLAEGYEQFF
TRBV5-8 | CASSLLQETYQPQHF
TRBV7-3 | CASSRTVNTEAFF
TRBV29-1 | CSVELPQTPDNEQFF
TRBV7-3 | CASSLAPDRDKQFF
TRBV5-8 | CASSLGDYTGHF
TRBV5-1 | CASRRTPTGAIPETQYF
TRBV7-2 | CASSQLAEGEQFF
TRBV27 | CASSFRSTRTSTSYEQYF
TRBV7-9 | CASSLKLRLVVGTGELFF
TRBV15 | CATSRDPSGSSYEQYF
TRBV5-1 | CASSTNRVGGPGELFF
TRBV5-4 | CASSPGQGNYGYTF
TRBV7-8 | CASSQTRNTRGSYNEQFF
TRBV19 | CASRNEPNEKLFF
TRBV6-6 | CASSRPMYEQYF
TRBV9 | CASSAPDRASGNTIYF
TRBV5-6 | CASSFLQAGNQPQHF
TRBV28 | CASSLSSAGANVLTF
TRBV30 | CAWNTGLSYEQYF
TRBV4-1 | CASSQEGLLTGRNEQFF
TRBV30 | CAWSPQVAPYNEQFF
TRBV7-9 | CASSEGQHNEQFF
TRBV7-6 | CASSLVAAYNEQFF
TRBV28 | CASSFQRTGELFF
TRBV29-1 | CSVGRRTNTEAFF